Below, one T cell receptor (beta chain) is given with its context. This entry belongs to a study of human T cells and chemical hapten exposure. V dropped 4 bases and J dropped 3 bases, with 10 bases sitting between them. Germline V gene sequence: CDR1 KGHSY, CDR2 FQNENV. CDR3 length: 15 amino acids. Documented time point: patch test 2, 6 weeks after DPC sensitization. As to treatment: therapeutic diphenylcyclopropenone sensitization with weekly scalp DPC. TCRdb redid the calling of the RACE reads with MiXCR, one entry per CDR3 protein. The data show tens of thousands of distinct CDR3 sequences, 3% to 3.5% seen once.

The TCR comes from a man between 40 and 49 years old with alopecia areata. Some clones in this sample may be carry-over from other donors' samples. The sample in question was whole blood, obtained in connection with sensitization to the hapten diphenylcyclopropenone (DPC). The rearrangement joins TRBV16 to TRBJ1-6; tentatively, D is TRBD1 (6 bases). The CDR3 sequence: CASSPRGDYNSPLHF. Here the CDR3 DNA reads TGTGCCAGCAGCCCGAGGGGGGACTATAATTCACCCCTCCACTTT.